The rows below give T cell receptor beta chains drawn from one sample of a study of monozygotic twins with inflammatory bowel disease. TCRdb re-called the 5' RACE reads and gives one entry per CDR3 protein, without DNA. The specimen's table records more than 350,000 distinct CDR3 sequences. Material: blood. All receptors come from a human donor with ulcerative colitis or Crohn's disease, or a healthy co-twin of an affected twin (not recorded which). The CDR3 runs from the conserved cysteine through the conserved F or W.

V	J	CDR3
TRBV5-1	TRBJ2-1	CASSLDSPGNEQFF
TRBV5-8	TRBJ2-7	CASPTPGLGYEQYF
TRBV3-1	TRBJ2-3	CASSSFAGTDTQYF
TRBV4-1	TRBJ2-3	CASSPAGSFTDTQYF
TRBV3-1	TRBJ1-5	CASSQVRCRDRGSLRPQHF
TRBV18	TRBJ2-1	CASSPRIRSGGDNEQFF
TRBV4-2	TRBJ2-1	CASSQDPREVNNEQFF
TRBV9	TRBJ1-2	CASSARTGNNGYTF
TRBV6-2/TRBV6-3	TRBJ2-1	CASTLQPYNEQFF
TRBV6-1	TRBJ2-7	CASSEGLYEQYF
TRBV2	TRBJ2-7	CASSEPRASGSSYEQYF
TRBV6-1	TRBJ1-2	CASSNIAGFYGYTF
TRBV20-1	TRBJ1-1	CSAVKGVNTEAFF
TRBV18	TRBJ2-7	CASSPTGHPAREQYF
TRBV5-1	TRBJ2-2	CASSVTGDTGELFF
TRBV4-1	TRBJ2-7	CASSPTGDPFSYEQYF
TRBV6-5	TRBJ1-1	CASSYSWAGAVNTEAFF
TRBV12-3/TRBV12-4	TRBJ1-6	CASSPRDTGPLHF
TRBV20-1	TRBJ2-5	CSARLGETQYF
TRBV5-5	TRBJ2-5	CASSLDRNQETQYF
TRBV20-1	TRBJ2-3	CSLEAPDTQYF
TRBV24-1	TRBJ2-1	CATSDLGVNEQFF
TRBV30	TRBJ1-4	CAWSPGGVRKLFF
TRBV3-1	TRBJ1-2	CASSQVSENNYGYTF
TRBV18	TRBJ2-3	CASSPPETGVTDTQYF
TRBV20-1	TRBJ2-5	CSARVGHQETQYF
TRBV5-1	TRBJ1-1	CASSWDRWMNTEAFF
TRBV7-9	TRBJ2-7	CASSPGPSGEQYF
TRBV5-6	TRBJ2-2	CASSQRGLWTGELFF
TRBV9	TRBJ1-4	CASSVGPDRPEEFEELFF
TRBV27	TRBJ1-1	CASSFYESTEAFF
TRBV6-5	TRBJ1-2	CASSSGYGYTF
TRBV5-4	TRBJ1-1	CASSPPDRSLNTEAFF
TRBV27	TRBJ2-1	CASSRPGTHEQFF
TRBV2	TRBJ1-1	CASRGRDRGSTEAFF
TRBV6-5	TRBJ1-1	CASSYIVTAGEAFF
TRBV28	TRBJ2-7	CASSSSRLPGAGSSYEQYF
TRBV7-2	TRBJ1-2	CASSSYGADFGVYGYTF
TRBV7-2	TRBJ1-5	CASSPGSGSSQPQHF
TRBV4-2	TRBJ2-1	CASSQVRGEEQFF
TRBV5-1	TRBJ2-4	CASSLGDASLDIQYF
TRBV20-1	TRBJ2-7	CSAGRHAHEQYF
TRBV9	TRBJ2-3	CASSVGGERDTQYF
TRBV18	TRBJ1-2	CASSPDRGTNYGYTF
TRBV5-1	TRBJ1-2	CASSLAFPGNGYTF
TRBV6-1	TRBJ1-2	CASRMTGDPERGYTF
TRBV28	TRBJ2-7	CASSFRQGGAYEQYF
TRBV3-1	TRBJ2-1	CASSLGTFEQFF
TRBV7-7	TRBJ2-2	CASSLAGQFTGELFF
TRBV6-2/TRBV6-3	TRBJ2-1	CASSYSMGSYNEQFF
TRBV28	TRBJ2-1	CASSLLGQGSIYNEQFF
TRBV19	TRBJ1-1	CASSGRVGTEAFF
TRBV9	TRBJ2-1	CASSVTQGSAKNEQFF
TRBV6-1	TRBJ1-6	CASSEESRNSPLHF
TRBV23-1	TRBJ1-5	CASSQMEGHISNQPQHF
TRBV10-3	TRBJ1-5	CAISEQAPNNQPQHF
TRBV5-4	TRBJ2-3	CASSASQGADTQYF